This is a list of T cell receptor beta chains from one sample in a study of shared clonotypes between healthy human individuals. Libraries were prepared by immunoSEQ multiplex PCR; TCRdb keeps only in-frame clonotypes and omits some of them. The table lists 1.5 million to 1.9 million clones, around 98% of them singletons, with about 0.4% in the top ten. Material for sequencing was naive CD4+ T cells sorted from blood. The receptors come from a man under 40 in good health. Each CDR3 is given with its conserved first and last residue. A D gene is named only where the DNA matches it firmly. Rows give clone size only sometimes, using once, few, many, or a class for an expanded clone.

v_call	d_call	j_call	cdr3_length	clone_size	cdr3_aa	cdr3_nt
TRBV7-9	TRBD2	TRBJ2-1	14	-	CASSFSHLAGEQFF	TGTGCCAGCAGCTTCTCACATCTAGCGGGTGAGCAGTTCTTC
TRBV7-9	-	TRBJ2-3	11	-	CASSQGDTQYF	TGTGCCAGCAGCCAAGGAGATACGCAGTATTTT
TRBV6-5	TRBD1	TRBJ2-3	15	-	CASSITTGGTDTQYF	TGTGCCAGCAGTATTACGACAGGGGGCACAGATACGCAGTATTTT
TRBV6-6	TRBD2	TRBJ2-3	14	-	CASSPSGSTDTQYF	TGTGCCAGCAGTCCTAGCGGGAGCACAGATACGCAGTATTTT
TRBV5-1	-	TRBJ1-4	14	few	CASSGATENEKLFF	TGCGCCAGCAGCGGCGCGACAGAGAATGAAAAACTGTTTTTT
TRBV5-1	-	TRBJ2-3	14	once	CASSFTGSTDTQYF	TGCGCCAGCAGCTTTACAGGGAGCACAGATACGCAGTATTTT
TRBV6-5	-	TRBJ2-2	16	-	CASSYGSGANTGELFF	TGTGCCAGCAGTTACGGTAGCGGCGCGAACACCGGGGAGCTGTTTTTT
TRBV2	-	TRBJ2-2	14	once	CASSPSSNTGELFF	TGTGCCAGCAGCCCGTCCTCGAACACCGGGGAGCTGTTTTTT
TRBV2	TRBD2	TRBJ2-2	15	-	CASSEREGPTGELFF	TGTGCCAGCAGTGAGCGGGAGGGCCCCACCGGGGAGCTGTTTTTT
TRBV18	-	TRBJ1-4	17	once	CASSPPGRLGTNEKLFF	TGTGCCAGCTCACCACCAGGCAGGCTCGGAACTAATGAAAAACTGTTTTTT
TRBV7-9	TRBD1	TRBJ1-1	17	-	CASSPNWDRGLNTEAFF	TGTGCCAGCAGCCCGAATTGGGACAGGGGATTGAACACTGAAGCTTTCTTT
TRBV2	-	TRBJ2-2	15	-	CASSIKTGNTGELFF	TGTGCCAGCAGCATAAAGACAGGGAACACCGGGGAGCTGTTTTTT
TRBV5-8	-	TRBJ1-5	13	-	CASSLAEDQPQHF	TGTGCCAGCAGCTTAGCGGAGGATCAGCCCCAGCATTTT
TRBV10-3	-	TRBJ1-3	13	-	CAISEAGRNTIYF	TGTGCCATCAGTGAGGCAGGGAGGAACACCATATATTTT
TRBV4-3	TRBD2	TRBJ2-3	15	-	CASSRAGASTDTQYF	TGCGCCAGCAGCCGGGCGGGAGCCAGCACAGATACGCAGTATTTT
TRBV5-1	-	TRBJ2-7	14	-	CASSLDWQPYEQYF	TGCGCCAGCAGCTTGGATTGGCAGCCCTACGAGCAGTACTTC
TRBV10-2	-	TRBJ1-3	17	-	CASSDNFWISEGNTIYF	TGCGCCAGCAGTGATAATTTTTGGATCTCTGAAGGAAACACCATATATTTT
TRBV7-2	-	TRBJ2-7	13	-	CASSLRVRAEQYF	TGTGCCAGCAGCTTAAGAGTCCGCGCCGAGCAGTACTTC
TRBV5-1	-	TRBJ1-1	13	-	CASGEGGGSEAFF	TGCGCCAGCGGGGAAGGGGGAGGATCTGAAGCTTTCTTT
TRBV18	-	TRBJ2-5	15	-	CASSLNMGRQETQYF	TGTGCCAGCTCACTAAATATGGGAAGGCAAGAGACCCAGTACTTC
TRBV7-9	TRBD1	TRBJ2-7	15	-	CASSLGQGAISEQYF	TGTGCCAGCAGCTTGGGGCAGGGGGCGATATCCGAGCAGTACTTC
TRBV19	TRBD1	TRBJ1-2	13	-	CASALGQGFGYTF	TGTGCCAGTGCTCTTGGACAGGGGTTTGGCTACACCTTC
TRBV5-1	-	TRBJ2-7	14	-	CASSFRDAVGEQYF	TGCGCCAGCAGCTTCCGGGACGCCGTTGGCGAGCAGTACTTC
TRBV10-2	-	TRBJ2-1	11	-	CASSVELEEFF	TGCGCCAGCAGTGTAGAACTCGAGGAGTTCTTC
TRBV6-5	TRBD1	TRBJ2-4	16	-	CASSYLTGQNKNIQYF	TGTGCCAGCAGTTACCTGACGGGACAGAACAAAAACATTCAGTACTTC
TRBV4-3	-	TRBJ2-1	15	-	CASSQAGSSYNEQFF	TGCGCCAGCAGCCAGGCGGGATCCTCCTACAATGAGCAGTTCTTC
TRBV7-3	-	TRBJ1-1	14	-	CASSENNGYTEAFF	TGTGCCAGCAGCGAAAACAATGGGTACACTGAAGCTTTCTTT
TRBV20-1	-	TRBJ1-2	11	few	CSAWTGYGYTF	TGCAGTGCTTGGACGGGCTATGGCTACACCTTC